This TCR beta chain was obtained from a study of T cell responses to AZD1222 COVID-19 vaccine. Findings and caveats of the study: At baseline, just a handful of AZD1222 recipients tested seropositive. Scientists sampled the repertoires only once the peak T cell response had passed. Two AZD1222 doses significantly raised spike-specific TCR breadth and depth over controls.

Comments on this clone: The antigen is not known.

Germline-derived CDR1 and CDR2 are GTSNPN and SVGIG (reference sequence). This CDR3 region has 15 residues. V shed 0 bases and J shed 6 bases, with 15 bases lying between them. Measured with immunoSEQ multiplex PCR; TCRdb has only the in-frame clones, and not every one. The table has around 150,000 clones, over 80% seen once; the top ten hold roughly 7%. The rearrangement uses TRBV30 and TRBJ1-5; D is perhaps TRBD1 (5 bases). The sample consisted of peripheral blood, taken 28 days after the second AZD1222 dose. This TCR derives from an adult who received the AZD1222 COVID-19 vaccine. CDR3 sequence reads: CAWSVLSGMGQPQHF. CDR3 bases: TGTGCCTGGAGTGTACTCTCAGGGATGGGTCAGCCCCAGCATTTT.